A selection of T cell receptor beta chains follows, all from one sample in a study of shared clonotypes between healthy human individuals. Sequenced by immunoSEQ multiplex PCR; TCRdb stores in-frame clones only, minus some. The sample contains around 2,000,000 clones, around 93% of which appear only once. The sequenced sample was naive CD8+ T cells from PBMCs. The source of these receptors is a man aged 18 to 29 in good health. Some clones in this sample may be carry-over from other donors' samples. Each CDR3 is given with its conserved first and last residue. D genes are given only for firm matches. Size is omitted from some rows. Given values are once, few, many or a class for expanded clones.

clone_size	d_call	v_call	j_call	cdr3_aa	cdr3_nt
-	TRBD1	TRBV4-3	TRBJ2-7	CASSQEGTGLLNEQYF	TGCGCCAGCAGCCAAGAGGGGACAGGGCTGTTGAACGAGCAGTACTTC
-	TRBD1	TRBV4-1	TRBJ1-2	CASSQEGTGSGYTF	TGCGCCAGCAGCCAGGAAGGGACAGGTAGTGGCTACACCTTC
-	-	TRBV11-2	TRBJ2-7	CASSLQGGYEQYF	TGTGCCAGCAGCTTACAAGGGGGTTACGAGCAGTACTTC
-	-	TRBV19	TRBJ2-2	CATPITNTGELFF	TGTGCCACCCCAATTACGAACACCGGGGAGCTGTTTTTT
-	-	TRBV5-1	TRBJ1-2	CASHPVQGGYTF	TGCGCCAGCCACCCCGTACAAGGAGGCTACACCTTC
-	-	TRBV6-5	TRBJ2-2	CASTRMGGELFF	TGTGCCAGCACCAGGATGGGCGGGGAGCTGTTTTTT
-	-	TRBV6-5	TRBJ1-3	CASSPDRTSGNTIYF	TGTGCCAGCAGTCCTGACAGGACCTCTGGAAACACCATATATTTT
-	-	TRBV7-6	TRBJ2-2	CASKKIDGTGELFF	TGTGCCAGCAAAAAAATTGACGGGACCGGGGAGCTGTTTTTT
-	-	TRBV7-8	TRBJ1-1	CASSLGPSAFF	TGTGCCAGCAGCTTGGGCCCTTCAGCTTTCTTT
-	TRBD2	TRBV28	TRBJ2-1	CASSLIGLAFANEQFF	TGTGCCAGCAGTTTAATAGGACTAGCGTTTGCCAATGAGCAGTTCTTC
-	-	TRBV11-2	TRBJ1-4	CASSLYSDSAAHEKLFF	TGTGCCAGCAGCTTATATTCAGACAGTGCGGCTCATGAAAAACTGTTTTTT
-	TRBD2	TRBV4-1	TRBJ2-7	CASSQRLADYEQYF	TGCGCCAGCAGCCAAAGACTAGCGGACTACGAGCAGTACTTC
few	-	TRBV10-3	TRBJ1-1	CAISESGGPNTEAFF	TGTGCCATCAGTGAGTCGGGAGGACCGAACACTGAAGCTTTCTTT
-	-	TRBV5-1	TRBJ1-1	CASSLVRENTEAFF	TGCGCCAGCAGCTTGGTCCGGGAGAACACTGAAGCTTTCTTT
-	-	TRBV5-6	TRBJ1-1	CASSYEVGLNTEAFF	TGTGCCAGCAGCTACGAGGTTGGCCTAAACACTGAAGCTTTCTTT
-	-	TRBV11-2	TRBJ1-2	CASSLGGVHGYTF	TGTGCCAGCAGCCTGGGGGGGGTCCATGGCTACACCTTC
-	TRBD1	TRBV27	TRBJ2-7	CASTAQGARSEQYF	TGTGCCAGCACTGCACAGGGGGCGCGGTCCGAGCAGTACTTC
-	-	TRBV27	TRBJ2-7	CASSLLWPNRGEQYF	TGTGCCAGCAGTTTATTATGGCCGAATCGTGGTGAGCAGTACTTC